Included here is one T cell receptor beta chain sequence, with context. The data are from a study of blood T cell repertoires in COVID-19. Study in general: Spain, Italy and the United States supplied samples that represented acute and convalescent COVID-19. In each case, the material was cDNA or gDNA derived from T cells, B-cell-depleted T cells, or PBMCs.

In the authors' workflow: Researchers report that nucleated cell counts were estimated from reference gene primer amplification. TCRdb's copy holds only in-frame clones and misses some; the assay was immunoSEQ multiplex PCR. The V and J calls and clone size were taken over from that table, and D and trimming were inferred from the DNA. The sample holds about 310,000 clones, more than 75% seen once. The CDR3 contains 17 residues. Germline-derived CDR1 and CDR2 are SGHVS and FQNEAQ. V was pared by 4 bases and J by 3 bases, with 7 bases of the junction left unmatched. The source material was peripheral blood. The chain employs TRBV7-8 and TRBJ2-7, with 15 nucleotides matching TRBD2. The sequence was obtained from a woman between 45 and 60 years old who had recovered from COVID-19. The CDR3 region is CASSSTSGLAGGYEQYF. CDR3 coding DNA: TGTGCCAGCAGCTCAACCTCGGGACTAGCGGGAGGCTACGAGCAGTACTTC.